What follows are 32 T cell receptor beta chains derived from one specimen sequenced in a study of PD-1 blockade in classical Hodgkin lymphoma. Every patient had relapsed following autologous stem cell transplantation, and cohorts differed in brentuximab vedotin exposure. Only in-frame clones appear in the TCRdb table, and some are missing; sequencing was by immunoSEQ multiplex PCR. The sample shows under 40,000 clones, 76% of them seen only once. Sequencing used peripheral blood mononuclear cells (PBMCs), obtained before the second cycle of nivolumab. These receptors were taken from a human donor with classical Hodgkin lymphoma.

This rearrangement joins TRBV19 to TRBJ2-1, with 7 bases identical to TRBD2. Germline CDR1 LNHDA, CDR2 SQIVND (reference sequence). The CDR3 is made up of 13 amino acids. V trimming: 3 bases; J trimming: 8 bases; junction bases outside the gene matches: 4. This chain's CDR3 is CASSIGRGDEQFF. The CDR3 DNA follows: TGTGCCAGTAGTATTGGGAGGGGAGATGAGCAGTTCTTC.

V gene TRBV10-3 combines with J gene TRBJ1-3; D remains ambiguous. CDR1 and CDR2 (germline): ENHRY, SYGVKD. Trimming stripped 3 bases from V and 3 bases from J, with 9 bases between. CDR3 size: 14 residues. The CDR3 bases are TGTGCCATCAGTGAAACGGGTTATGGAAACACCATATATTTT. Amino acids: CAISETGYGNTIYF.

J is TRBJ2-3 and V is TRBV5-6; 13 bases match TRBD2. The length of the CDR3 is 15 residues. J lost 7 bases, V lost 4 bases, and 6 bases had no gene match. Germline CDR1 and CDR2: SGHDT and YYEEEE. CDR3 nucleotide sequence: TGTGCCAGCAGCGGCGGGACTAGCGGGGTCCATACGCAGTATTTT. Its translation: CASSGGTSGVHTQYF.

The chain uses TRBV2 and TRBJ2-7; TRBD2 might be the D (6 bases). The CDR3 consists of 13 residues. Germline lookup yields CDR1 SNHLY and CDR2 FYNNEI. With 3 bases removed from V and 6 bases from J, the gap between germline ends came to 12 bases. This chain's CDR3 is CASSEGGLGEQYF. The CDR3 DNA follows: TGTGCCAGCAGTGAGGGGGGTCTGGGCGAGCAGTACTTC. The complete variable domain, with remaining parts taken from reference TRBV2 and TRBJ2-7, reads EPEVTQTPSHQVTQMGQEVILRCVPISNHLYFYWYRQILGQKVEFLVSFYNNEISEKSEIFDDQFSVERPDGSNFTLKIRSTKLEDSAMYFCASSEGGLGEQYFGPGTRLTVT.

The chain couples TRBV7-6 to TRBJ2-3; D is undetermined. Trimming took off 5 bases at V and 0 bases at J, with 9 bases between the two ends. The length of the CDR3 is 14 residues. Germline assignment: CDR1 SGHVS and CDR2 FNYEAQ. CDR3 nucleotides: TGTGCCAGCAGCCCCTTGACCAGCACAGATACGCAGTATTTT. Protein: CASSPLTSTDTQYF.

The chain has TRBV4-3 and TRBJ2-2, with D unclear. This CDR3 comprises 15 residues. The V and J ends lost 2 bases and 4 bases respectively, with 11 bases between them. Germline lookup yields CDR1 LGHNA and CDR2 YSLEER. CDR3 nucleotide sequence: TGCGCCAGCAGCCAACACACCGGAACCACCGGGGAGCTGTTTTTT. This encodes CASSQHTGTTGELFF.

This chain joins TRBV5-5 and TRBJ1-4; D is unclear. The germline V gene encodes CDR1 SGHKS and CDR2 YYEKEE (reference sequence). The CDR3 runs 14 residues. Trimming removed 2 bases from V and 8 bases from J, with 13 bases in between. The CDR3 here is CASSLGLMEEKLFF. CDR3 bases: TGTGCCAGCAGCTTAGGACTCATGGAGGAAAAACTGTTTTTT.

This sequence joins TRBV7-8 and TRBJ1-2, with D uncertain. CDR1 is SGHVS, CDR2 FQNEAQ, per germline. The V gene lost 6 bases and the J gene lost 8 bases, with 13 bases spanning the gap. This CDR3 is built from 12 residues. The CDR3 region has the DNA TGTGCCAGCAGTGGGAATGGAGGGGGCTACACCTTC. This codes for CASSGNGGGYTF.

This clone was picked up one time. The CDR3 bases are TGTGCCAGCAGCCAAGAGGGGAATGGAGAGGGTAATCAGCCCCAGCATTTT. This sequence encodes CASSQEGNGEGNQPQHF. V gene TRBV4-2 combines with J gene TRBJ1-5; no clear D gene. Trimming stripped 0 bases from V and 4 bases from J, with 16 bases between. This CDR3 is 17 amino acids long. CDR1 is LGHNA and CDR2 is YNFKEQ in the germline V gene.

This CDR3 reads CASRSPGQGYGYTF. CDR3 in DNA: TGTGCCAGCAGGTCACCGGGACAGGGCTATGGCTACACCTTC. The gene calls are TRBV6-6 and TRBJ1-2; the match to TRBD1 covers 9 bases. Looked up from germline, CDR1 is MNHNY and CDR2 is SVGAGI (reference sequence). Trimming cost V 6 bases and J 4 bases; bases outside gene matches: 6. The CDR3 is 14 residues long.

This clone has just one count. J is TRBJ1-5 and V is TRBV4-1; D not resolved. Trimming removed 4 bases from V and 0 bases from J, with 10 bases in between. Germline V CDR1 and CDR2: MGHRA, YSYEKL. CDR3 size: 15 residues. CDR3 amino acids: CASSRKEGSNQPQHF. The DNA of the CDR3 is TGCGCCAGCAGCCGCAAGGAGGGTAGCAATCAGCCCCAGCATTTT.

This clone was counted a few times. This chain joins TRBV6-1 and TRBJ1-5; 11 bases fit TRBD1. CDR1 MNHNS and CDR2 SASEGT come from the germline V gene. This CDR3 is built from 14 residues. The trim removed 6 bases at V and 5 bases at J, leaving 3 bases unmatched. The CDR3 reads CASRGTGGDQPQHF. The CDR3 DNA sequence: TGTGCCAGCAGAGGGACAGGGGGGGATCAGCCCCAGCATTTT.

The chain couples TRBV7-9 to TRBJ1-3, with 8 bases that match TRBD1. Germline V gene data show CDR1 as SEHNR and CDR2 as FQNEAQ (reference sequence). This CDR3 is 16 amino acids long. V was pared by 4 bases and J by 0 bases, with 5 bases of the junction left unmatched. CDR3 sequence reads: CASSSRTGISGNTIYF. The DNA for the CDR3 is TGTGCCAGCAGCTCGCGGACAGGGATCTCTGGAAACACCATATATTTT.

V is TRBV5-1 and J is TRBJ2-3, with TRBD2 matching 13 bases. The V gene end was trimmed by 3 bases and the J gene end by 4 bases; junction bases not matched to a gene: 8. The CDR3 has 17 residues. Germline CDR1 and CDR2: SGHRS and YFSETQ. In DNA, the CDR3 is TGCGCCAGCAGCTCTTTACTAGCGGGGGGGTCCGCAGATACGCAGTATTTT. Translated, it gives CASSSLLAGGSADTQYF.

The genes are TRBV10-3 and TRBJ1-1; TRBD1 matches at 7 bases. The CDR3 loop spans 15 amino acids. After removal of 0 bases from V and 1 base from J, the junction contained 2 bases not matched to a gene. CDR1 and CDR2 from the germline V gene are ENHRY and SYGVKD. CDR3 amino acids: CAISESQGGNTEAFF. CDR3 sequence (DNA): TGTGCCATCAGTGAGTCCCAGGGGGGGAACACTGAAGCTTTCTTT.

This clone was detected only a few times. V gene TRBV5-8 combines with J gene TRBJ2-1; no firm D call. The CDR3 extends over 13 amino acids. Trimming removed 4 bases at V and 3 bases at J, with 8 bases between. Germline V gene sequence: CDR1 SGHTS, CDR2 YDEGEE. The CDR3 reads CASSPSHYNEQFF. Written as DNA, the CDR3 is TGTGCCAGCAGCCCCTCGCACTACAATGAGCAGTTCTTC.

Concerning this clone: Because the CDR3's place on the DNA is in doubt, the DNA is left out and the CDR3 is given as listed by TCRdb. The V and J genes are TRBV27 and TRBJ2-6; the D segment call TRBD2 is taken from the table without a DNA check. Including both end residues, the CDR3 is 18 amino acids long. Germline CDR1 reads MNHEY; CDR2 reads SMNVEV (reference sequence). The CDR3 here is CASSFGEGRGKGANVLTF.

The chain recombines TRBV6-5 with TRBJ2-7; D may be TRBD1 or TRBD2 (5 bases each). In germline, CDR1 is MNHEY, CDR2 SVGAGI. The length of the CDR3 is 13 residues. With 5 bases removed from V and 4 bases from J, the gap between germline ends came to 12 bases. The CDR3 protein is CASSRTRGYEQYF. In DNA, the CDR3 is TGTGCCAGCAGTAGGACACGGGGTTACGAGCAGTACTTC.

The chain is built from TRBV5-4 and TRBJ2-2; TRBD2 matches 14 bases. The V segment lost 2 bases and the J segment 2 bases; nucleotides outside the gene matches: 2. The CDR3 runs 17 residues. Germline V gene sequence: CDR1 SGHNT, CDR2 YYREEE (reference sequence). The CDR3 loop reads CASSFGLAGGNTGELFF. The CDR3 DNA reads TGTGCCAGCAGCTTCGGACTAGCGGGGGGTAACACCGGGGAGCTGTTTTTT.

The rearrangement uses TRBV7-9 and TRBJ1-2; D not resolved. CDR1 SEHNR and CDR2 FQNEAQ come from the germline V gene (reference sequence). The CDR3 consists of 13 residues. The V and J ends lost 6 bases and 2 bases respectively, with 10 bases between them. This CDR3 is CASSQPGNYGYTF. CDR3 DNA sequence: TGTGCCAGCAGTCAACCGGGCAACTATGGCTACACCTTC.

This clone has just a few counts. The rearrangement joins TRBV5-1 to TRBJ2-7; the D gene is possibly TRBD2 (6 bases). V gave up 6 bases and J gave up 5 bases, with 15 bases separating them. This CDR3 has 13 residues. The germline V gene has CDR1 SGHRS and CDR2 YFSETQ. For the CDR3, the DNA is TGCGCCAGCACCCTCGGGGCGGGGAACGAGCAGTACTTC. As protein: CASTLGAGNEQYF.

DNA for the CDR3: TGCGCCAGCAGTGAGTCGCTAGCGGGGGGCTACGAGCAGTACTTC. It specifies CASSESLAGGYEQYF. The gene calls are TRBV10-1 and TRBJ2-7; 11 positions agree with TRBD2. The junction had 1 base not matched to a gene; V was cut back by 0 bases and J by 3 bases. The CDR3 totals 15 residues. Germline CDR1 is WNHNN and CDR2 is SYGVQD (reference sequence).

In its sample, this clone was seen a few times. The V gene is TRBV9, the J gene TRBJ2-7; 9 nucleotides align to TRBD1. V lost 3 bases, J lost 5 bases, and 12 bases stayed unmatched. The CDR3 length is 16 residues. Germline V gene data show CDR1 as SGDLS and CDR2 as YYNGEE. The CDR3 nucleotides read TGTGCCAGCAGCGCAACAGGGGGCGGGGTATGGGACGAGCAGTACTTC. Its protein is CASSATGGGVWDEQYF.

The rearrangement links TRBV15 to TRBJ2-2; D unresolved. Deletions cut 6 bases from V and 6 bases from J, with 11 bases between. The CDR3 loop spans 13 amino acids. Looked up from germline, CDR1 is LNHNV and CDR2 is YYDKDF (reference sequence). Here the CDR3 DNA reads TGTGCCACCAGTATAGGAAGGCCCGGGGAGCTGTTTTTT. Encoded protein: CATSIGRPGELFF.

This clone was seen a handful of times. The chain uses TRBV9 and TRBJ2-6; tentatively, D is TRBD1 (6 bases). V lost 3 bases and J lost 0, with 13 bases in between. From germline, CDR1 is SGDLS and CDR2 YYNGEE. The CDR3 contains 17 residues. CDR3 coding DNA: TGTGCCAGCAGCGAAACAGGGAGCTCCTCTGGGGCCAACGTCCTGACTTTC. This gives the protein CASSETGSSSGANVLTF.

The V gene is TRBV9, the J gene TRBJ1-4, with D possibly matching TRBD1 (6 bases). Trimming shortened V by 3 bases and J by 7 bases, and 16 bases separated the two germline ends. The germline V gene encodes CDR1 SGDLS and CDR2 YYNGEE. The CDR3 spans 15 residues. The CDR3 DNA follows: TGTGCCAGCAGCGCCCTAACCTCCAGGGGTGAAAAACTGTTTTTT. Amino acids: CASSALTSRGEKLFF. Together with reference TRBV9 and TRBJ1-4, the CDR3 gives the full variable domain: DSGVTQTPKHLITATGQRVTLRCSPRSGDLSVYWYQQSLDQGLQFLIQYYNGEERAKGNILERFSAQQFPDLHSELNLSSLELGDSALYFCASSALTSRGEKLFFGSGTQLSVL.

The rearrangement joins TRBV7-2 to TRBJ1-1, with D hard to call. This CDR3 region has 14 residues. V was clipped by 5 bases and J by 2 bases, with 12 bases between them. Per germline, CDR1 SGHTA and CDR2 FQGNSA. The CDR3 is CASSPGTANTEAFF. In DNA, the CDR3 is TGTGCCAGCAGCCCCGGAACAGCCAACACTGAAGCTTTCTTT.

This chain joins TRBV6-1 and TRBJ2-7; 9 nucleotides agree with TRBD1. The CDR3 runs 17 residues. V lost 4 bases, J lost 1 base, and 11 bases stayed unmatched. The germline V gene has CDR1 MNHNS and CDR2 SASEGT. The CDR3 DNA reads TGTGCCAGCAGTGTACAGGGGGCGACAGGGGATTCCTACGAGCAGTACTTC. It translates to CASSVQGATGDSYEQYF.

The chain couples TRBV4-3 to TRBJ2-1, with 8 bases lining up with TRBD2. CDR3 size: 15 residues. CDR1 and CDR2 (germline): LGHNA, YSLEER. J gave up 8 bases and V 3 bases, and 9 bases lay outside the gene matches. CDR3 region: CASSHRGLAGDEQFF. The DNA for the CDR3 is TGCGCCAGCAGCCACAGAGGACTAGCCGGTGATGAGCAGTTCTTC.

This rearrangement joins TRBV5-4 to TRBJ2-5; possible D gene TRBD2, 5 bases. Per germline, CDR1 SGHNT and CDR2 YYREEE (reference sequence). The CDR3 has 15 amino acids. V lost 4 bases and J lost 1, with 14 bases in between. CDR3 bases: TGTGCCAGCAGCCCCGATCCGGGGTCCCAAGAGACCCAGTACTTC. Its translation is CASSPDPGSQETQYF.

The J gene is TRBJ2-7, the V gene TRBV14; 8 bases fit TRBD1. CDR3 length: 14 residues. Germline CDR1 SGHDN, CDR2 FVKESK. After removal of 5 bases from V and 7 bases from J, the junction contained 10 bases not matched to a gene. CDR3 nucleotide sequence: TGTGCCAGCAGCTATCGGACAGGGACGAGTGAGCAGTACTTC. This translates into CASSYRTGTSEQYF. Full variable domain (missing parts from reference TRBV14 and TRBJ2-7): EAGVTQFPSHSVIEKGQTVTLRCDPISGHDNLYWYRRVMGKEIKFLLHFVKESKQDESGMPNNRFLAERTGGTYSTLKVQPAELEDSGVYFCASSYRTGTSEQYFGPGTRLTVT.

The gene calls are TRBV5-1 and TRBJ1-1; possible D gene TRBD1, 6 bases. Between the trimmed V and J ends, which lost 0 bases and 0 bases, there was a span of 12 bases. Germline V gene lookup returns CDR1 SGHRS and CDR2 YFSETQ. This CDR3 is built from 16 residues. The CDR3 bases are TGCGCCAGCAGCTTGGCCGACAGGTCCATGAACACTGAAGCTTTCTTT. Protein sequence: CASSLADRSMNTEAFF. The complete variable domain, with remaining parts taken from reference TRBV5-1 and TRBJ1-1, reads KAGVTQTPRYLIKTRGQQVTLSCSPISGHRSVSWYQQTPGQGLQFLFEYFSETQRNKGNFPGRFSGRQFSNSRSEMNVSTLELGDSALYLCASSLADRSMNTEAFFGQGTRLTVV.